The 18 T cell receptor beta chains reported below all come from one sample, sequenced in a study of T cell repertoires in cytomegalovirus infection (dated by TCRdb to between 2017 and 2020). Sequencing was carried out with an Illumina HiSeq 1500. TCRdb itself trimmed the public reads at Q25 with fastp, ran MiXCR and retained productive beta chains. Identical CDR3 proteins give one entry, which carries the most common genes and DNA. The sample table shows about 180,000 distinct CDR3 sequences, and 15% to 20% are seen once. Almost 25% of the sample is held by the ten biggest clonotypes. The specimen sequenced was CD8+ T cells from PBMCs. The receptors here all came from a human donor in good health (CMV status not recorded). Some clones in this sample may be carry-over from other donors' samples.

This chain links TRBV28 with TRBJ1-5; D remains ambiguous. CDR3 size: 11 residues. Germline CDR1 MDHEN, CDR2 SYDVKM. The V end was cut by 4 bases, the J end by 8 bases, with 6 bases between. CDR3 coding DNA: TGTGCCAGCAGTTCTCCCGAGCCCCAGCATTTT. It codes for CASSSPEPQHF.

The table lists this clonotype with a few counts. The rearrangement joins TRBV9 to TRBJ1-1; D might be TRBD1 (5 bases). The CDR3 extends over 16 amino acids. Germline CDR1 is SGDLS and CDR2 is YYNGEE. Trimming took off 7 bases at V and 0 bases at J, with 19 bases between the two ends. The CDR3 loop is CASRPWDGLMNTEAFF. The CDR3 bases are TGTGCCAGCCGCCCTTGGGACGGTCTTATGAACACTGAAGCTTTCTTT.

The chain couples TRBV4-3 to TRBJ2-1, with D possibly matching TRBD2 (5 bases). The length of the CDR3 is 18 residues. V shed 0 bases and J shed 9 bases, with 24 bases lying between them. The V gene's germline CDR1 is LGHNA and CDR2 YSLEER. CDR3 sequence (DNA): TGCGCCAGCAGCCAAGATCTAAAATCGAGGGTACTCCCCCCTGAGCAGTTCTTC. Its translation is CASSQDLKSRVLPPEQFF.

The CDR3 reads CASSIRQETKETQYF. As DNA, the CDR3 is TGTGCCAGTAGTATCCGGCAGGAGACCAAAGAGACCCAGTACTTC. V is TRBV19 and J is TRBJ2-5; D gene unclear. Germline V gene data show CDR1 as LNHDA and CDR2 as SQIVND (reference sequence). Trimming pared 3 bases from V and 3 bases from J, leaving 14 bases between. The CDR3 sequence is 15 residues long.

This clonotype was counted at least ten times. J is TRBJ2-7 and V is TRBV12-3 or TRBV12-4; tentative D call: TRBD2 (6 bases). V lost 7 bases and J 1 base, leaving 8 bases between the germline ends. The CDR3 length is 12 residues. The CDR3 coding sequence is TGTGCCAGCAATCGGGGGTCCTACGAGCAGTACTTC. Protein: CASNRGSYEQYF.

This clonotype was seen more than once but under ten times. This rearrangement joins TRBV7-6 to TRBJ2-2, with TRBD2 identical over 9 bases. The ends lost 3 bases at V and 6 bases at J; junction bases unmatched: 8. CDR3 length: 16 residues. Germline CDR1 reads SGHVS; CDR2 reads FNYEAQ. This CDR3 reads CASSLSGGHSAGELFF. CDR3 sequence (DNA): TGTGCCAGCAGCTTGAGCGGGGGGCACAGTGCCGGGGAGCTGTTTTTT. The variable domain in full, completed from reference TRBV7-6 and TRBJ2-2, reads GAGVSQSPRYKVTKRGQDVALRCDPISGHVSLYWYRQALGQGPEFLTYFNYEAQQDKSGLPNDRFSAERPEGSISTLTIQRTEQRDSAMYRCASSLSGGHSAGELFFGEGSRLTVL.

V gene TRBV4-1 combines with J gene TRBJ1-5; tentative D call: TRBD1 (5 bases). V lost 1 base and J lost 0, with 13 bases in between. CDR3 length: 17 residues. Germline CDR1 reads MGHRA; CDR2 reads YSYEKL. CDR3 sequence reads: CASSQAGDSNSNQPQHF. CDR3 in DNA: TGCGCCAGCAGCCAAGCAGGTGACAGCAATAGCAATCAGCCCCAGCATTTT.

This clonotype appeared a few times. This chain links TRBV7-6 with TRBJ1-1; D gene uncertain. The CDR3 is made up of 13 amino acids. The ends were cut back, 2 bases at V and 1 base at J, with 5 bases in the middle. The germline CDR1 and CDR2 sequences are SGHVS and FNYEAQ. This CDR3 reads CASSLNQNTEAFF. In nucleotides, the CDR3 is TGTGCCAGCAGCTTAAACCAGAACACTGAAGCTTTCTTT.

This rearrangement joins TRBV6-2 or TRBV6-3 to TRBJ2-1, with D perhaps matching TRBD2 (5 bases). The CDR3 length is 18 residues. Per germline, CDR1 MNHEY and CDR2 SVGEGT. The ends were cut back, 0 bases at V and 2 bases at J, with 17 bases in the middle. CDR3 DNA: TGTGCCAGCAGTTACTCGGACTCCCGACCTACCGCCTACAATGAGCAGTTCTTC. It specifies CASSYSDSRPTAYNEQFF.

The chain links TRBV20-1 to TRBJ2-7; 7 bases are a match to TRBD1. Germline values: CDR1 DFQATT, CDR2 SNEGSKA (reference sequence). This CDR3 is 13 amino acids long. J gave up 2 bases and V 7 bases, and 8 bases lay outside the gene matches. DNA for the CDR3: TGCAGTGGCCCGGGACAGCTCACCTACGAGCAGTACTTC. Protein: CSGPGQLTYEQYF.

The V gene is TRBV2, the J gene TRBJ2-3; D may correspond to TRBD1 or TRBD2 (5 bases each). Germline CDR1 and CDR2: SNHLY and FYNNEI. V was shortened by 7 bases and J by 2 bases, with 19 bases between the two germline ends. This CDR3 is 16 amino acids long. As DNA, the CDR3 is TGTGCCAGCATTGGGGCGGAGCGGAACCCCACAGATACGCAGTATTTT. It encodes CASIGAERNPTDTQYF.

This chain links TRBV6-6 with TRBJ2-7; perhaps TRBD1 as D (5 bases). Trimming pared 8 bases from V and 0 bases from J, leaving 11 bases between. CDR1 is MNHNY, CDR2 SVGAGI, per germline (reference sequence). There are 13 residues in the CDR3. The CDR3 spells CASSGQISYEQYF. The CDR3 DNA sequence: TGTGCCAGCTCAGGGCAGATCTCCTACGAGCAGTACTTC.

Only a few counts were recorded for this clonotype. The chain has TRBV2 and TRBJ1-2; D is uncertain. This CDR3 region has 16 residues. Germline loops: CDR1 SNHLY, CDR2 FYNNEI. The V and J ends lost 4 bases and 0 bases respectively, with 15 bases between them. The CDR3 here is CASSGNGRSANYGYTF. The CDR3 nucleotides are TGTGCCAGCAGTGGGAATGGTCGTTCTGCTAACTATGGCTACACCTTC.

The chain links TRBV29-1 to TRBJ2-7; TRBD1 matches 8 bases. Unmatched junction bases numbered 5, after V lost 3 bases and J lost 4 bases. The germline CDR1 and CDR2 sequences are SQVTM and ANQGSEA. The CDR3 loop spans 13 amino acids. The CDR3 spells CSVETGVQYEQYF. The CDR3 nucleotides are TGCAGCGTTGAGACAGGGGTTCAGTACGAGCAGTACTTC.

This clonotype was seen only once. At one of its ends the junction is not consistent with the germline gene, which may arise from a read error. J is TRBJ2-1 and V is TRBV10-3; D is unresolved. CDR1 ENHRY and CDR2 SYGVKD come from the germline V gene. CDR3 length: 16 amino acids. The CDR3 spells CAVLGDSKSSYNEQFF. As DNA, the CDR3 is TGCGCCGTTCTTGGGGATAGCAAGAGCTCCTACAATGAGCAGTTCTTC.

The gene calls are TRBV6-2 or TRBV6-3 and TRBJ2-7; 8 nucleotides align to TRBD2. Germline lookup yields CDR1 MNHEY and CDR2 SVGEGT. The CDR3 loop spans 16 amino acids. With V trimmed by 2 bases and J by 5 bases, 11 bases remained unmatched. CDR3 in amino acids: CASSYRSGGPVNEQYF. CDR3 nucleotides: TGTGCCAGCAGTTACCGGTCGGGGGGGCCTGTAAACGAGCAGTACTTC.

This rearrangement joins TRBV7-9 to TRBJ2-7, with D perhaps given as TRBD1 or TRBD2 (5 bases each). The CDR3 contains 18 residues. The ends were cut back, 0 bases at V and 3 bases at J, with 21 bases in the middle. Germline assignment: CDR1 SEHNR and CDR2 FQNEAQ (reference sequence). CDR3 nucleotide sequence: TGTGCCAGCAGCTTAGCGAAATTAGACAGCGGAAGATTCTACGAGCAGTACTTC. Its protein is CASSLAKLDSGRFYEQYF.

This clonotype was counted ten times or more. This chain joins TRBV6-2 or TRBV6-3 and TRBJ2-3, with TRBD2 matching 8 bases. CDR1 is MNHEY and CDR2 is SVGEGT in the germline V gene. This CDR3 comprises 19 residues. V lost 2 bases and J lost 4; bases outside the gene matches: 17. The CDR3 protein is CASSYTAGAYDGTADTQYF. In DNA form, the CDR3 reads TGTGCCAGCAGTTACACAGCGGGGGCGTACGACGGGACCGCAGATACGCAGTATTTT.